These 23 T cell receptor beta chains were all obtained from the same sample, sequenced in a study of T cells in Graves' hyperthyroidism and ophthalmopathy. RNA transcripts gave rise to amplified TCR beta CDR3 regions. First-round RT-PCR targeting the TCR CDR3 was performed with the HTBI primer set. TCRdb fed the multiplex PCR reads into MiXCR, producing one record per CDR3 protein. The table lists approximately 480,000 distinct CDR3 sequences, 20% to 25% of them singletons. The sequenced material came from blood. The receptors were gathered from a man between 18 and 29 years old with Graves' hyperthyroidism.

Ten or more counts support this clonotype. In DNA form, the CDR3 reads TGTGCCAGCAGCTTTGATGGGCTAGCGTACACCGGGGAGCTGTTTTTT. Translated, it gives CASSFDGLAYTGELFF. The chain links TRBV5-6 to TRBJ2-2; weak D call: TRBD2 (6 bases). The CDR3 contains 16 residues. Germline V gene sequence: CDR1 SGHDT, CDR2 YYEEEE. V was pared by 2 bases and J by 3 bases, with 14 bases between.

This clonotype turned up a few times. CDR3 coding DNA: TGCGCCAGCAGCTTGGTGTCCGGGGTTGCTGGAAACACCATATATTTT. Amino acids: CASSLVSGVAGNTIYF. The chain uses TRBV5-1 and TRBJ1-3; D is unclear. Germline CDR1 SGHRS, CDR2 YFSETQ. The CDR3 is 16 residues long. V was trimmed by 0 bases and J by 2 bases, leaving 12 bases between them.

This clonotype was seen at least ten times. The rearrangement joins TRBV4-3 to TRBJ1-1, with TRBD1 identical over 7 bases. CDR3 length: 15 residues. Germline CDR1 is LGHNA and CDR2 is YSLEER. V dropped 0 bases and J dropped 7; count of bases not matched to a gene: 8. This chain's CDR3 is CASSQETGRIHEAFF. The CDR3 DNA sequence: TGCGCCAGCAGCCAAGAGACAGGGAGAATCCATGAAGCTTTCTTT.

The V call is TRBV7-2, the J call TRBJ1-2; D ambiguous. Between the trimmed V and J ends, which lost 1 base and 1 base, there was a span of 10 bases. Germline CDR1 is SGHTA and CDR2 is FQGNSA. The CDR3 is made up of 15 amino acids. The CDR3 region is CASSLVGNINYGYTF. The CDR3 DNA is TGTGCCAGCAGCTTAGTGGGTAATATTAACTATGGCTACACCTTC.

The rearrangement links TRBV7-9 to TRBJ1-1; D is perhaps TRBD1 (5 bases). V lost 8 bases, J lost 6 bases, and 10 bases lay in between. The CDR3 length is 11 residues. Germline assignment: CDR1 SEHNR and CDR2 FQNEAQ (reference sequence). Here the CDR3 DNA reads TGTGCCAGCGCCGGGGCCGCTGAAGCTTTCTTT. This gives the protein CASAGAAEAFF.

The genes are TRBV7-9 and TRBJ2-7, with D perhaps assigned TRBD1 or TRBD2 (5 bases each). Germline V gives CDR1 SEHNR, CDR2 FQNEAQ (reference sequence). This CDR3 has 13 residues. Trimming took 6 bases from V and 6 from J, leaving 15 bases between them. CDR3 sequence: CASRSIGGTEQYF. CDR3 coding DNA: TGTGCCAGCAGGTCCATTGGTGGGACCGAGCAGTACTTC.

As to this clonotype: This may arise from a read error, as a much more abundant clone is one base away. The chain has TRBV6-1 and TRBJ1-2; no clear D. Germline V gives CDR1 MNHNS, CDR2 SASEGT. CDR3 length: 13 amino acids. This chain's CDR3 is CACSPRVDYGYTF. In DNA, the CDR3 is TGCGCCTGCAGTCCGAGGGTTGACTATGGCTACACCTTC.

This clonotype came up many times. J is TRBJ2-7 and V is TRBV6-2 or TRBV6-3, with 11 bases lining up with TRBD1. V gave up 2 bases and J gave up 3 bases; unmatched junction bases: 9. In germline, CDR1 is MNHEY, CDR2 SVGEGT. The CDR3 runs to 17 residues. CDR3 coding DNA: TGTGCCAGCAGTTACCGCCCAGGGACAGGGGGTCTCTACGAGCAGTACTTC. Its translation: CASSYRPGTGGLYEQYF.

The count of this clonotype is one. A read error may explain this, as a much larger clone is one base away. This chain links TRBV27 with TRBJ1-1; 11 bases align to TRBD1. The CDR3 sequence is 16 residues long. Germline lookup yields CDR1 MNHEY and CDR2 SMNVEV (reference sequence). The CDR3 nucleotides read TGTGCCAGCAGTTTATTACCGGGACAGGGGGGGCCTGAATCTTTCTTT. Translating gives CASSLLPGQGGPESFF.

Many counts were recorded for this clonotype. The V and J genes are TRBV2 and TRBJ1-2, with D possibly being TRBD1 (6 bases). Between the trimmed V and J ends, which lost 6 bases and 4 bases, there was a span of 15 bases. Germline-derived CDR1 and CDR2 are SNHLY and FYNNEI. The CDR3 contains 14 residues. CDR3 coding DNA: TGTGCCAGCAGGCGACAGGAGAAGACCTATGGCTACACCTTC. Its translation is CASRRQEKTYGYTF.

The J gene is TRBJ2-7, the V gene TRBV19; D not resolved. The V gene lost 3 bases and the J gene lost 3 bases, with 12 bases spanning the gap. CDR1 is LNHDA, CDR2 SQIVND, per germline (reference sequence). The CDR3 contains 14 residues. The CDR3 nucleotides read TGTGCCAGTAGTATCGAGGACGGCCACTACGAGCAGTACTTC. Encoded protein: CASSIEDGHYEQYF.

For this clonotype: A much bigger clone sits one base away, suggesting this may be a read error. The V and J genes are TRBV3-1 and TRBJ2-5; the match to TRBD1 covers 7 bases. This CDR3 comprises 16 residues. The germline V gene encodes CDR1 LGHDT and CDR2 YNNKEL (reference sequence). CDR3 residues: CAISQDGRGLAETQYF. The CDR3 bases are TGTGCCATCAGCCAAGATGGAAGGGGGCTGGCCGAGACCCAGTACTTC.

The chain has TRBV11-1 and TRBJ1-1, with 8 bases fitting TRBD1. V lost 4 bases and J lost 0; bases outside the gene matches: 16. The CDR3 has 19 residues. Germline loops: CDR1 SGHAT, CDR2 FQDESV (reference sequence). The CDR3 sequence is CASSSTRLSRGRLNTEAFF. DNA for the CDR3: TGTGCCAGCAGCTCCACACGCCTAAGCAGGGGGCGGTTGAACACTGAAGCTTTCTTT.

The rearrangement uses TRBV6-1 and TRBJ2-7; D is perhaps TRBD2 (5 bases). The CDR3 has 14 amino acids. Between the trimmed V and J ends, which lost 2 bases and 4 bases, there was a span of 12 bases. CDR1 is MNHNS and CDR2 is SASEGT in the germline V gene. DNA of the CDR3: TGTGCCAGCAGTGAACCGCGTCGGGGTTACGAGCAGTACTTC. Its translation is CASSEPRRGYEQYF.

At least ten counts were recorded for this clonotype. The J gene is TRBJ2-5, the V gene TRBV15; the D call may be TRBD1 or TRBD2 (5 bases each). The CDR3 is 14 amino acids. With 0 bases removed from V and 2 bases from J, the gap between germline ends came to 7 bases. CDR1 and CDR2 from the germline V gene are LNHNV and YYDKDF (reference sequence). This chain's CDR3 is CATSRDWGQETQYF. For the CDR3, the DNA is TGTGCCACCAGCAGAGATTGGGGGCAAGAGACCCAGTACTTC.

V usage is TRBV18 and J usage is TRBJ1-3; D remains ambiguous. CDR3 length: 15 amino acids. Per the germline V gene, CDR1 is KGHSH and CDR2 is LQKENI. Trimming pared 5 bases from V and 2 bases from J, leaving 13 bases between. For the CDR3, the DNA is TGTGCCAGCTCAGCCGAGGCTCGACCTGGAAACACCATATATTTT. It translates to CASSAEARPGNTIYF.

This clonotype was recorded only once. The chain joins TRBV11-2 to TRBJ1-5, with unresolved D. V shed 0 bases and J shed 7 bases, with 13 bases lying between them. The germline V gene has CDR1 SGHAT and CDR2 FQNNGV. This CDR3 contains 15 residues. CDR3 loop: CASSLEGIGGQPQHF. DNA of the CDR3: TGTGCCAGCAGCTTAGAGGGGATCGGCGGACAGCCCCAGCATTTT.

This clonotype has at least ten counts. The chain has TRBV2 and TRBJ1-2; D uncertain. Germline V lookup: CDR1 SNHLY, CDR2 FYNNEI. The ends were cut back, 3 bases at V and 8 bases at J, with 16 bases in the middle. This CDR3 has 14 residues. DNA of the CDR3: TGTGCCAGCAGTGAGTCAACTGTAAATATAGGCTACACCTTC. This codes for CASSESTVNIGYTF.

The V call is TRBV19, the J call TRBJ2-7; the D gene is possibly TRBD1 (5 bases). Trimming removed 6 bases at V and 6 bases at J, with 15 bases between. The germline CDR1 and CDR2 sequences are LNHDA and SQIVND (reference sequence). This CDR3 spans 13 amino acids. The CDR3 sequence: CASRDRGPGEQYF. The DNA of the CDR3 is TGTGCCAGTAGGGATAGGGGCCCGGGCGAGCAGTACTTC.

The chain employs TRBV6-5 and TRBJ2-7; TRBD1 or TRBD2 may be the D gene (5 bases each). The CDR3 is made up of 15 amino acids. Germline V gene data show CDR1 as MNHEY and CDR2 as SVGAGI. V lost 0 bases, J lost 2 bases, and 11 bases lay in between. The CDR3 nucleotides read TGTGCCAGCAGTTACTCGACTCTGGGGGCCTACGAGCAGTACTTC. Its translation: CASSYSTLGAYEQYF.

This clonotype has a count of ten or more. The genes are TRBV28 and TRBJ1-2; 8 bases are a match to TRBD1. The V gene end was trimmed by 3 bases and the J gene end by 4 bases; junction bases not matched to a gene: 10. This CDR3 region has 16 residues. The germline V gene has CDR1 MDHEN and CDR2 SYDVKM. The CDR3 DNA sequence: TGTGCCAGCAGTTTGCGCAGGGGGCAAAGGGGCTATGGCTACACCTTC. This encodes CASSLRRGQRGYGYTF.

A word on this clonotype: The junction departs from the called germline gene at one end, perhaps through a read error. The CDR3 coding sequence is TGTGCCAGCAGGCCCTTTGGGGGGGGGCCCGCCGGGGAGATGTTTTTT. Its protein product is CASRPFGGGPAGEMFF. This chain links TRBV12-3 or TRBV12-4 with TRBJ2-2; D is possibly TRBD2 (7 bases). The CDR3 loop spans 16 amino acids.

This clonotype was seen more than once but under ten times. This chain connects TRBV2 to TRBJ1-1; the D gene is possibly TRBD1 (5 bases). The CDR3 loop spans 15 amino acids. Germline CDR1 reads SNHLY; CDR2 reads FYNNEI. Trimming removed 7 bases at V and 4 bases at J, with 19 bases between. The CDR3 sequence is CASILVGPRGTEAFF. CDR3 bases: TGTGCCAGCATTCTCGTGGGGCCCCGGGGCACTGAAGCTTTCTTT.